Described below is a single T cell receptor (beta chain) sequence and its context. How the authors handled the data: From reference gene primer amplification, estimates of nucleated cell counts were derived. The protocol was immunoSEQ multiplex PCR, while the TCRdb copy is restricted to in-frame clones and leaves out a portion. Clonal size and the V and J genes are those of that table, whereas D and trimming came from the DNA. The sample records fewer than 350,000 clones, approximately 83% being singletons. These data belong to a study of blood T cell repertoires in COVID-19. For the study at large: Collection of acute and convalescent COVID-19 samples took place in the United States, Italy and Spain. The analysed material was cDNA or gDNA that came from T cells, B-cell-depleted T cells, or PBMCs.

The CDR3 runs 13 residues. Trimming removed 4 bases from V and 4 bases from J; junction bases left unmatched: 2. CDR1 and CDR2 (germline): MGHDK, SYGVNS. Residents of over 20 US areas, aged about 18 to 89 years, made up the participants. The V gene is TRBV25-1, the J gene TRBJ1-1; 8 nucleotides match TRBD1. The specimen sequenced was PBMCs or T cells enriched from blood (not recorded which). The origin of this receptor is a woman aged 35 to 49 with acute COVID-19. The DNA for the CDR3 is TGTGCCAGCAGTGCGACAGGGGTCACTGAAGCTTTCTTT. Translating it yields CASSATGVTEAFF.